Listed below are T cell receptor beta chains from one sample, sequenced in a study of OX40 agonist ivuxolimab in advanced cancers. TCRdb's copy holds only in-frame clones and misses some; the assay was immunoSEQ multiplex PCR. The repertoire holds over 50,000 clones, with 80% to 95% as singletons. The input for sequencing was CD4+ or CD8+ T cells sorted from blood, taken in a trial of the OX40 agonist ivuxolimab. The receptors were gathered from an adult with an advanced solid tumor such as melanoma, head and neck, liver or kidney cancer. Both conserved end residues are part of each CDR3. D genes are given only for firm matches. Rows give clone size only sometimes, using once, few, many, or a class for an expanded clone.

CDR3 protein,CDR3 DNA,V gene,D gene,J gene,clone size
CASSDTGTGSYEQYF,TGTGCCAGCAGTGACACCGGGACAGGCTCCTACGAGCAGTACTTC,TRBV27,TRBD1,TRBJ2-7,NA
CASGLASQGGNTEAFF,TGTGCTAGTGGTTTGGCGTCACAGGGGGGCAACACTGAAGCTTTCTTT,TRBV12-5,TRBD1,TRBJ1-1,few
CASSLVGQAPEQFF,TGTGCCAGCAGCTTGGTGGGGCAGGCGCCTGAGCAGTTCTTC,TRBV5-4,NA,TRBJ2-1,NA
CASSFDPSGNTIYF,TGTGCCAGCAGTTTCGACCCCTCTGGAAACACCATATATTTT,TRBV6-5,NA,TRBJ1-3,NA
CASSRALAVENEQFF,TGTGCCAGCAGCCGGGCCCTAGCGGTTGAAAATGAGCAGTTCTTC,TRBV7-9,TRBD2,TRBJ2-1,NA
CASSFTPGIVETQYF,TGTGCCAGCAGTTTTACCCCGGGGATCGTTGAGACCCAGTACTTC,TRBV27,NA,TRBJ2-5,NA
CASSWNEQFF,TGTGCCAGCAGCTGGAATGAGCAGTTCTTC,TRBV11-2,NA,TRBJ2-1,NA
CASSQVLSGGHSNQPQHF,TGTGCCAGCAGCCAAGTTCTTAGCGGCGGGCATAGCAATCAGCCCCAGCATTTT,TRBV14,NA,TRBJ1-5,NA
CASSSVAGSWETQYF,TGTGCCAGCAGTTCTGTGGCGGGGAGCTGGGAGACCCAGTACTTC,TRBV27,NA,TRBJ2-5,NA
CASSLGDLRSDEQFF,TGTGCCAGCAGCTTGGGGGACCTTCGGTCGGATGAGCAGTTCTTC,TRBV7-9,NA,TRBJ2-1,NA
CASSSLLAGETQDTQYF,TGTGCCAGCAGTTCGCTCCTAGCGGGAGAGACGCAAGATACGCAGTATTTT,TRBV27,TRBD2,TRBJ2-3,NA
CASSEAEQGREETQYF,TGTGCCAGCAGCGAGGCCGAACAGGGTCGGGAAGAGACCCAGTACTTC,TRBV7-2,NA,TRBJ2-5,NA
CASNIETSYNEQFF,TGTGCCAGCAACATAGAGACCAGTTACAATGAGCAGTTCTTC,TRBV5-6,NA,TRBJ2-1,NA
CASTPDSLFSTDTQYF,TGTGCCAGCACCCCAGACAGCCTATTTAGCACAGATACGCAGTATTTT,TRBV27,NA,TRBJ2-3,NA
CASSQDYGTLAGGKNIQYF,TGTGCCAGCAGCCAGGATTACGGTACCTTAGCGGGGGGGAAAAACATTCAGTACTTC,TRBV4-2,TRBD2,TRBJ2-4,once
CASRLTSYNEQFF,TGTGCCAGCAGGCTGACTAGCTACAATGAGCAGTTCTTC,TRBV2,NA,TRBJ2-1,NA
CASSFRGPQYNEQFF,TGCGCCAGCAGCTTCAGGGGGCCTCAATACAATGAGCAGTTCTTC,TRBV5-1,TRBD1,TRBJ2-1,NA
CASSMPGIGNTIYF,TGTGCCAGCAGTATGCCCGGGATCGGAAACACCATATATTTT,TRBV7-3,NA,TRBJ1-3,NA
CASSPDGGGGYTF,TGTGCCAGCAGCCCGGACGGGGGTGGTGGCTACACCTTC,TRBV6-5,NA,TRBJ1-2,NA
CSAWGGTGKYEQYF,TGCAGCGCTTGGGGGGGGACAGGAAAGTACGAGCAGTACTTC,TRBV29-1,NA,TRBJ2-7,NA
CASSQEVESSYNEQFF,TGTGCCAGCAGCCAAGAGGTCGAGAGCTCCTACAATGAGCAGTTCTTC,TRBV14,NA,TRBJ2-1,NA
CASSSTVGGPETQYF,TGTGCCAGCAGCTCCACCGTAGGGGGCCCAGAGACCCAGTACTTC,TRBV5-6,TRBD1,TRBJ2-5,NA
CATSSWDRGETQYF,TGTGCCACCAGCAGCTGGGACAGGGGTGAGACCCAGTACTTC,TRBV15,TRBD1,TRBJ2-5,NA
CASSPGGATEAFF,TGTGCCAGCAGCCCTGGGGGGGCCACTGAAGCTTTCTTT,TRBV7-9,NA,TRBJ1-1,few
CASSARGANTEAFF,TGTGCCAGCAGCGCCCGGGGCGCCAACACTGAAGCTTTCTTT,TRBV7-2,NA,TRBJ1-1,NA
CASSGGWTGRIYGYTF,TGTGCCAGCAGTGGAGGTTGGACAGGCCGAATCTATGGCTACACCTTC,TRBV2,TRBD1,TRBJ1-2,NA
CASILVGTGGTEAFF,TGTGCCAGCATCCTCGTAGGGACAGGGGGGACTGAAGCTTTCTTT,TRBV27,TRBD1,TRBJ1-1,NA
CASRTSGDLYEQYF,TGCGCCAGCAGGACTAGCGGGGACCTCTACGAGCAGTACTTC,TRBV5-1,TRBD2,TRBJ2-7,NA
CASSPAGATNEKLFF,TGCGCCAGCAGCCCGGCAGGTGCAACTAATGAAAAACTGTTTTTT,TRBV5-1,NA,TRBJ1-4,NA
CASSASSGNEQFF,TGTGCCAGCAGCGCCAGTTCGGGAAATGAGCAGTTCTTC,TRBV9,NA,TRBJ2-1,NA
CASSMVGLGGYTF,TGTGCCAGTAGTATGGTAGGACTGGGTGGCTACACCTTC,TRBV19,NA,TRBJ1-2,NA
CASSPGQASNTEAFF,TGTGCCAGCAGCCCAGGACAGGCATCGAACACTGAAGCTTTCTTT,TRBV9,TRBD1,TRBJ1-1,NA
CASSFGRDSDEQYF,TGTGCCAGCTCATTTGGCAGGGATAGTGACGAGCAGTACTTC,TRBV6-6,NA,TRBJ2-7,NA
CASGYQPQHF,TGTGCTAGTGGTTATCAGCCCCAGCATTTT,TRBV12-5,NA,TRBJ1-5,few
CASSPAGGVYGYTF,TGTGCCAGCTCACCTGCGGGGGGTGTCTATGGCTACACCTTC,TRBV18,NA,TRBJ1-2,NA
CASVGTEGTFEQFF,TGTGCCAGTGTGGGAACGGAGGGGACATTTGAGCAGTTCTTC,TRBV19,NA,TRBJ2-1,NA
CASSPVGGANYGYTF,TGTGCCAGCAGCCCCGTCGGGGGGGCTAACTATGGCTACACCTTC,TRBV7-2,NA,TRBJ1-2,NA
CSVTPPGMNTEAFF,TGCAGCGTTACACCCCCGGGAATGAACACTGAAGCTTTCTTT,TRBV29-1,NA,TRBJ1-1,once
CASSQGSEARSGNTIYF,TGTGCCAGCAGCCAAGGGTCCGAGGCCCGCTCTGGAAACACCATATATTTT,TRBV4-2,NA,TRBJ1-3,NA
CASSPIGDTGELFF,TGCGCCAGCAGCCCCATAGGGGACACCGGGGAGCTGTTTTTT,TRBV4-1,NA,TRBJ2-2,NA
CASSQEGDWNGYEQYF,TGCGCCAGCAGCCAAGAGGGGGACTGGAATGGCTACGAGCAGTACTTC,TRBV4-1,NA,TRBJ2-7,NA
CASSYGTGVGEQYF,TGTGCCAGCAGTTATGGGACAGGGGTTGGCGAGCAGTACTTC,TRBV6-5,TRBD1,TRBJ2-7,once